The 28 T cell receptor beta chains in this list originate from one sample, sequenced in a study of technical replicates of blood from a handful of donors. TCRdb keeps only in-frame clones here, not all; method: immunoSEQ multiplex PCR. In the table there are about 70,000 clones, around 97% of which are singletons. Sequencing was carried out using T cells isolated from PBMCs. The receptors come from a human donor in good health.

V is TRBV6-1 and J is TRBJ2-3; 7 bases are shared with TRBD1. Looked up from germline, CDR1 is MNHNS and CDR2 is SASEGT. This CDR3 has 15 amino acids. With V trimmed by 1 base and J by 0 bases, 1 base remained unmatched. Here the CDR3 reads CASSEDRGSTDTQYF. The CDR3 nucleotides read TGTGCCAGCAGTGAAGACAGGGGCAGCACAGATACGCAGTATTTT.

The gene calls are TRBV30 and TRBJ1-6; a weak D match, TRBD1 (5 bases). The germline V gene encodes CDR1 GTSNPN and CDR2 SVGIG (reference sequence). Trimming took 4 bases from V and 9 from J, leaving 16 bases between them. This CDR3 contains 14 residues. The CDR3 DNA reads TGTGCCTGGACCACCGGGGGGGGGAGTTCACCCCTCCACTTT. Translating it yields CAWTTGGGSSPLHF.

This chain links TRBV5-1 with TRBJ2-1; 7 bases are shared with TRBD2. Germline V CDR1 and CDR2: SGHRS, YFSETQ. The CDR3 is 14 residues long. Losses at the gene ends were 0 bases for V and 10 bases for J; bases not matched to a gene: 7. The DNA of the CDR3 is TGCGCCAGCAGCTTGGGACTAGCTGTTTTGGAGCAGTTCTTC. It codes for CASSLGLAVLEQFF.

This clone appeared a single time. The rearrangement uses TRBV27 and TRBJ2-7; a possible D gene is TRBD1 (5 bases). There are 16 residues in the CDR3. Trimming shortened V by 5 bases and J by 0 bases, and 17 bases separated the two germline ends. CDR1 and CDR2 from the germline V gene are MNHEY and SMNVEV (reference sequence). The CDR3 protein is CASSLSVEDNSYEQYF. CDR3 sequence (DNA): TGTGCCAGCAGTCTCTCGGTTGAGGACAACTCCTACGAGCAGTACTTC.

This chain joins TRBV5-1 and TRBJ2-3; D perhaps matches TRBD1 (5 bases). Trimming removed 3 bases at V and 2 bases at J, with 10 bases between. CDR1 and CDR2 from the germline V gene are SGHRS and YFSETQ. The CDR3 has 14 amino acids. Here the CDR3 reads CASSYSQVTDTQYF. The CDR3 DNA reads TGCGCCAGCAGCTACTCACAGGTCACAGATACGCAGTATTTT.

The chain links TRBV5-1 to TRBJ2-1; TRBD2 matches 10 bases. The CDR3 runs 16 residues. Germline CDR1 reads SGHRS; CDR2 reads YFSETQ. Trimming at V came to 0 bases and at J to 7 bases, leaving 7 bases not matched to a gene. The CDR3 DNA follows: TGCGCCAGCAGCTTGGCCCCAGGGACTAGCGCTAATGAGCAGTTCTTC. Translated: CASSLAPGTSANEQFF.

CDR3 amino acids: CASSKSGGTPQHF. The DNA of the CDR3 is TGTGCCAGTAGTAAGAGCGGAGGGACGCCCCAGCATTTT. V usage is TRBV19 and J usage is TRBJ1-5, with a weak D call TRBD1 (5 bases). Germline V lookup: CDR1 LNHDA, CDR2 SQIVND (reference sequence). CDR3 length equals 13 residues. V was trimmed by 4 bases and J by 9 bases, leaving 13 bases between them.

The CDR3 sequence is CASSYSAPSGANVLTF. The CDR3 DNA follows: TGTGCCAGCAGTTACTCGGCCCCTTCTGGGGCCAACGTCCTGACTTTC. The chain combines TRBV6-5 with TRBJ2-6; no firm D call. The V end lost 0 bases, the J end lost 1 base, and 7 bases lay between the germline ends. This CDR3 has 16 residues. Germline CDR1 and CDR2: MNHEY and SVGAGI.

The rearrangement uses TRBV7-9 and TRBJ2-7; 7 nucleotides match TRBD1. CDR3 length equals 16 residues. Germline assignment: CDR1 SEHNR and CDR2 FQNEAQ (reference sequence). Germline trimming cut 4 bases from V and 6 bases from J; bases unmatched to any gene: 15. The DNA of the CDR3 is TGTGCCAGCAGCTCCCTCCTCGGACAGGACTCCACCGAGCAGTACTTC. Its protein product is CASSSLLGQDSTEQYF.

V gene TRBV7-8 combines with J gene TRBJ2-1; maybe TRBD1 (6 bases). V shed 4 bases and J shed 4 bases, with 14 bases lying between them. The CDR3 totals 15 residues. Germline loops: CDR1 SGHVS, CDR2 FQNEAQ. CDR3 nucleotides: TGTGCCAGCAGCTCCGTCGGGACACAGTACAATGAGCAGTTCTTC. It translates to CASSSVGTQYNEQFF.

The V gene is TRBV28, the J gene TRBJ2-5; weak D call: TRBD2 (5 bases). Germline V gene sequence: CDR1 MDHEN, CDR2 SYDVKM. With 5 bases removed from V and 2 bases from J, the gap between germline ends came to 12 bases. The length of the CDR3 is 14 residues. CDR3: CASSGASLQETQYF. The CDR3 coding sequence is TGTGCCAGCAGTGGCGCTAGCTTACAAGAGACCCAGTACTTC.

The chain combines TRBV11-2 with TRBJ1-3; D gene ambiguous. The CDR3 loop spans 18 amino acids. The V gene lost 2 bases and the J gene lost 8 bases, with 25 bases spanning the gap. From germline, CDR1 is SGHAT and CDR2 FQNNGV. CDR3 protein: CASSLRAGRTLIEDTIYF. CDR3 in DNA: TGTGCCAGCAGCTTACGTGCTGGGAGGACGTTAATTGAGGACACCATATATTTT.

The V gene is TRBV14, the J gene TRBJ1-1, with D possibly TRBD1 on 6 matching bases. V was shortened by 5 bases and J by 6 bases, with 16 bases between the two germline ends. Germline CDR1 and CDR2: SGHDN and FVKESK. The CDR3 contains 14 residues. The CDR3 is CASSSTQGRAEAFF. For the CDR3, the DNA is TGTGCCAGCAGCTCAACACAGGGTCGGGCTGAAGCTTTCTTT.

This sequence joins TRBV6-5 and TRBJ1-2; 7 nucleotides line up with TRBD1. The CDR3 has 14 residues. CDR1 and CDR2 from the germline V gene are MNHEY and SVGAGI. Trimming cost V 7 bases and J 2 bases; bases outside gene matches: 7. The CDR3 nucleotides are TGTGCCAGCACCCGGACAGGACGAAACTATGGCTACACCTTC. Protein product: CASTRTGRNYGYTF.

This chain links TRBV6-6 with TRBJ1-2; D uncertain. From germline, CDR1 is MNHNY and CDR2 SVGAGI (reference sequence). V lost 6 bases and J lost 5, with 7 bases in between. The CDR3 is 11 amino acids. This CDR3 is CASRSLYGYTF. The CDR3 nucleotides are TGTGCCAGCAGATCACTGTATGGCTACACCTTC.

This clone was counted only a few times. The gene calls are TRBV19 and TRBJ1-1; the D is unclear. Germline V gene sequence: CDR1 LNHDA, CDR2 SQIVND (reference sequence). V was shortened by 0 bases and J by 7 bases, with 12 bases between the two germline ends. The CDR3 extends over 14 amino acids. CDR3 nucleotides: TGTGCCAGTAGTATAGATCAAGGGCGGGGTGAAGCTTTCTTT. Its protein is CASSIDQGRGEAFF.

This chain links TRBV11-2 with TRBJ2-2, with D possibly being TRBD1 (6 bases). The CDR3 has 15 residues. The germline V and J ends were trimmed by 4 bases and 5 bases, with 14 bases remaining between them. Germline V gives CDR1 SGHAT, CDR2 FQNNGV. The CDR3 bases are TGTGCCAGCAGCTCTCGGACAGAAGCAACCGGGGAGCTGTTTTTT. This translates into CASSSRTEATGELFF.

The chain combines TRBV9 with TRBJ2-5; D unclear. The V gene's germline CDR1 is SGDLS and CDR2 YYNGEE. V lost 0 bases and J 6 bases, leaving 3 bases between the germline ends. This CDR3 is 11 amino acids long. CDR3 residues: CASSVDKTQYF. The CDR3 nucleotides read TGTGCCAGCAGCGTAGATAAGACCCAGTACTTC.

CDR3: CASTRGGTDTQYF. The CDR3 DNA is TGCGCCAGCACAAGGGGTGGAACAGATACGCAGTATTTT. V is TRBV10-1 and J is TRBJ2-3, with a tentative D call TRBD1 (5 bases). Germline V CDR1 and CDR2: WNHNN, SYGVQD (reference sequence). The CDR3 consists of 13 residues. Between the trimmed V and J ends, which lost 7 bases and 3 bases, there was a span of 11 bases.

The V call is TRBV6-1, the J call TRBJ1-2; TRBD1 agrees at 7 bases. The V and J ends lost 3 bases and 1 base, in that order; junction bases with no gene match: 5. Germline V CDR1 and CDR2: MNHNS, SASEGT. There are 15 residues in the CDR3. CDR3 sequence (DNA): TGTGCCAGCAGTGACCAGGGGGGCTATAACTATGGCTACACCTTC. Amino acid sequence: CASSDQGGYNYGYTF.

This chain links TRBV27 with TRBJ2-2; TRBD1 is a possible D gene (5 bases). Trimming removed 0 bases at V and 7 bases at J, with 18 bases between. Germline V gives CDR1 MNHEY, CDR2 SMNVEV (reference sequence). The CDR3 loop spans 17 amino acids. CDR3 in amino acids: CASSLSTVGAEIGELFF. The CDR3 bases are TGTGCCAGCAGTTTATCCACGGTAGGGGCCGAAATCGGGGAGCTGTTTTTT.

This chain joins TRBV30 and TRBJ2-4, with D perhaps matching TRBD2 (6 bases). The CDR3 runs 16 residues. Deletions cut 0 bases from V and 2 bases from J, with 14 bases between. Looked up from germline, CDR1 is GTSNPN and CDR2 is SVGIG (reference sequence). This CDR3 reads CAWSVRGVATKNIQYF. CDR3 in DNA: TGTGCCTGGAGTGTCCGCGGGGTCGCGACCAAAAACATTCAGTACTTC. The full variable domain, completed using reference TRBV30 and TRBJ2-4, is SQTIHQWPATLVQPVGSPLSLECTVEGTSNPNLYWYRQAAGRGLQLLFYSVGIGQISSEVPQNLSASRPQDRQFILSSKKLLLSDSGFYLCAWSVRGVATKNIQYFGAGTRLSVL.

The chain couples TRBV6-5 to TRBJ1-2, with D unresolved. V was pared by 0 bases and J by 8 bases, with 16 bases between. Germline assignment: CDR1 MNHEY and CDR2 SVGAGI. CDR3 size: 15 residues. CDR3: CASSYSEQPPKGYTF. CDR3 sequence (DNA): TGTGCCAGCAGTTACTCGGAGCAGCCCCCCAAGGGCTACACCTTC.

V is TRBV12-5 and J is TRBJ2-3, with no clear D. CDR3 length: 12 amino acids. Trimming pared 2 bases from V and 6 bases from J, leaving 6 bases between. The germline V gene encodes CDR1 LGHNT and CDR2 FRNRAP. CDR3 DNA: TGTGCTAGTGGTTTGTATGTGGATACGCAGTATTTT. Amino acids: CASGLYVDTQYF.

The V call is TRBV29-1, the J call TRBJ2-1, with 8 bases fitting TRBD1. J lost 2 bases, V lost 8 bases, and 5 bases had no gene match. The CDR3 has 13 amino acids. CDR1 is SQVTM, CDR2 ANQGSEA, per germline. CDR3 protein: CSTGTGTYNEQFF. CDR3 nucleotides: TGCAGCACTGGGACAGGAACCTACAATGAGCAGTTCTTC.

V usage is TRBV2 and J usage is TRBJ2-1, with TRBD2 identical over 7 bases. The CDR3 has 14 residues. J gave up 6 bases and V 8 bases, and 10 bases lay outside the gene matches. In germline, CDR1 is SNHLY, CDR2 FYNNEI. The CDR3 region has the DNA TGTGCCAGCCGGGCGGGAGAACTTGTCAATGAGCAGTTCTTC. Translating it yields CASRAGELVNEQFF.

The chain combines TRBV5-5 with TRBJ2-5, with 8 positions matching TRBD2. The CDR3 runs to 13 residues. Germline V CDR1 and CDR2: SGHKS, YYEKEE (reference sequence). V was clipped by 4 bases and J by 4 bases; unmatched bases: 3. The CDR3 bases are TGTGCCAGCAGCCGGGGGGGGAGAGAGACCCAGTACTTC. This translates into CASSRGGRETQYF.

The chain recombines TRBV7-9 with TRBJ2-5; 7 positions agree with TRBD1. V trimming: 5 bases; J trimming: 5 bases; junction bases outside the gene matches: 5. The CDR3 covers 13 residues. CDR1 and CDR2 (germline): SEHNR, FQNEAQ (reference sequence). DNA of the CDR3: TGTGCCAGCAGCCCCAACAGGGGTGAGACCCAGTACTTC. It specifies CASSPNRGETQYF.